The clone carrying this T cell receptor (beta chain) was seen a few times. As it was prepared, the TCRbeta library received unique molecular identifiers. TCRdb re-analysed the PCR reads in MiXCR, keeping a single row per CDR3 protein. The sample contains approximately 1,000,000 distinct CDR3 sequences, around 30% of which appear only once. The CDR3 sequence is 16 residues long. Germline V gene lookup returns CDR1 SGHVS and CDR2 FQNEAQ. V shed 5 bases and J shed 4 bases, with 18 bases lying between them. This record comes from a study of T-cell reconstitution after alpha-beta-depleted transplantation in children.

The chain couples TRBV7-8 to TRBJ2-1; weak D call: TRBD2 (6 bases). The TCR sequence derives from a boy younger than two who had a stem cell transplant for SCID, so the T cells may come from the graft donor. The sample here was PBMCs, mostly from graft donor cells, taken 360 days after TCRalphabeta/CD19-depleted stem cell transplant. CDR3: CASSPSEGWLYNEQFF. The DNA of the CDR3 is TGTGCCAGCAGCCCCTCGGAGGGTTGGCTATACAATGAGCAGTTCTTC.